Reported below is one T cell receptor beta chain. Its specificity is unknown. Between the trimmed V and J ends, which lost 0 bases and 2 bases, there was a span of 20 bases. The germline gives CDR1 SGHRS, CDR2 YFSETQ. The CDR3 is 18 amino acids. 60 Vbeta and 13 Jbeta primers were used in PCR. Clones were sequenced by immunoSEQ multiplex PCR, and TCRdb holds only the in-frame ones, with some missing. Of 120,000 or so clones listed, 77% are singletons. The data stem from a study of cytomegalovirus exposure and HLA in healthy donors. Study results and limitations: Fewer N-insertions than the approximately 700-donor mean were reportedly shown by an Asian-associated ancestry cluster in a later analysis. Through in vitro validation, three CMV-associated chains were shown to be specific for CMV antigens.

The rearrangement uses TRBV5-1 and TRBJ1-2; perhaps TRBD1 as D (5 bases). Sequenced input: PBMCs. This TCR derives from a young man in good health and CMV-seropositive. The CDR3: CASSLDRSRATGNYGYTF. The CDR3 DNA sequence: TGCGCCAGCAGCTTGGATCGATCCAGGGCCACCGGCAACTATGGCTACACCTTC.